This T cell receptor (beta chain) was recorded in a study of blood T cell repertoires in COVID-19. Patients at the Seattle site were enrolled during active infection and followed longitudinally. Data came from immunoSEQ multiplex PCR; TCRdb stores just in-frame clones and leaves some out. The table has some 70,000 clones, roughly 72% seen once; the top ten hold more than 12%. Trimming took 7 bases from V and 0 from J, leaving 18 bases between them. Germline V CDR1 and CDR2: LNHDA, SQIVND (reference sequence). The CDR3 contains 16 residues. The J gene is TRBJ1-2, the V gene TRBV19; tentative D call: TRBD1 (6 bases). The sample comprised peripheral blood. The sequence came from a man aged 55 to 70 with COVID-19, enrolled during active disease. This chain's CDR3 is CASTPTRDTANYGYTF. The CDR3 bases are TGTGCCAGTACCCCTACCCGGGACACAGCTAACTATGGCTACACCTTC.